The clone carrying this T cell receptor (beta chain) was detected many times. There are 17 residues in the CDR3. Per germline, CDR1 LGHNA and CDR2 YNFKEQ. The V gene lost 1 base and the J gene lost 6 bases, with 21 bases spanning the gap. The sample belongs to a study of blood T cells in healthy people across ages. Each sample provided at least 5.5 micrograms of extracted total RNA. Alongside a J-beta primer mix, a sample-barcoded 5' primer served in a second PCR lasting roughly 7 to 11 cycles. From the 5' RACE reads, TCRdb called clonotypes with MiXCR, one entry per CDR3 protein. This sample yields approximately 880,000 distinct CDR3 sequences, of which around 46% are seen a single time; 10% to 15% belongs to the top ten.

This receptor was identified in a man aged 25 to 40 in good health. What was sequenced was blood. The genes are TRBV4-2 and TRBJ1-2, with D tentatively TRBD1 (5 bases). Written as DNA, the CDR3 is TGTGCCAGCAGCCAAGCCCCGTCCCGGGACGCAAGAAATGGCTACACCTTC. Amino acids: CASSQAPSRDARNGYTF.